The 23 T cell receptor beta chains below come from one sample, sequenced in a study of T cells in localized non-small cell lung cancer. Sequencing used immunoSEQ multiplex PCR; TCRdb keeps in-frame clones, though not all of them. The table has approximately 30,000 clones, about 91% seen once. Sequencing used peripheral blood mononuclear cells, obtained before any cancer treatment. The receptors stem from a female donor over 55 with stage II lung adenocarcinoma.

This chain connects TRBV2 to TRBJ2-5, with TRBD2 matching over 11 bases. Germline values: CDR1 SNHLY, CDR2 FYNNEI. V dropped 6 bases and J dropped 4; count of bases not matched to a gene: 10. The CDR3 extends over 16 amino acids. CDR3 nucleotide sequence: TGTGCCAGCAGCGCCGGCGTAGCGGGGGGGGGAGAGACCCAGTACTTC. Translation: CASSAGVAGGGETQYF.

CDR3: CASSLSLPTSEAFF. For the CDR3, the DNA is TGTGCCAGCAGTCTATCACTTCCGACGTCTGAAGCTTTCTTT. The rearrangement uses TRBV6-5 and TRBJ1-1; D is undetermined. There are 14 residues in the CDR3. V lost 5 bases to trimming and J lost 6 bases, with 16 bases between them. Germline CDR1 reads MNHEY; CDR2 reads SVGAGI.

The chain couples TRBV5-1 to TRBJ2-7, with D perhaps TRBD2 (6 bases). CDR1 and CDR2 (germline): SGHRS, YFSETQ. V gave up 0 bases and J gave up 1 base, with 11 bases separating them. This CDR3 is 15 amino acids long. CDR3 in amino acids: CASSLGTTRSYEQYF. In nucleotides, the CDR3 is TGCGCCAGCAGCTTGGGGACTACCCGTTCCTACGAGCAGTACTTC. Drawing the rest from reference TRBV5-1 and TRBJ2-7, the complete variable domain is KAGVTQTPRYLIKTRGQQVTLSCSPISGHRSVSWYQQTPGQGLQFLFEYFSETQRNKGNFPGRFSGRQFSNSRSEMNVSTLELGDSALYLCASSLGTTRSYEQYFGPGTRLTVT.

This clone is categorized as large. The genes are TRBV9 and TRBJ2-5, with 9 bases that match TRBD1. The length of the CDR3 is 16 residues. Germline V gene lookup returns CDR1 SGDLS and CDR2 YYNGEE. V shed 3 bases, J shed 4 bases, and the junction held 10 bases outside the gene matches. The CDR3 DNA sequence: TGTGCCAGCAGCGCGGACTTCGACAGGGGGGTAGAGACCCAGTACTTC. Translation gives CASSADFDRGVETQYF.

This sequence joins TRBV9 and TRBJ2-7, with 7 bases identical to TRBD2. After removal of 0 bases from V and 1 base from J, the junction contained 4 bases not matched to a gene. In germline, CDR1 is SGDLS, CDR2 YYNGEE. The CDR3 is 15 residues long. CDR3 amino acids: CASSVGKGGSYEQYF. The DNA of the CDR3 is TGTGCCAGCAGCGTAGGGAAGGGAGGGTCCTACGAGCAGTACTTC. The complete variable domain, with remaining parts taken from reference TRBV9 and TRBJ2-7, reads DSGVTQTPKHLITATGQRVTLRCSPRSGDLSVYWYQQSLDQGLQFLIQYYNGEERAKGNILERFSAQQFPDLHSELNLSSLELGDSALYFCASSVGKGGSYEQYFGPGTRLTVT.

The gene calls are TRBV7-9 and TRBJ1-4, with D possibly matching TRBD1 (6 bases). V was trimmed by 5 bases and J by 0 bases, leaving 13 bases between them. The length of the CDR3 is 16 residues. Germline V gene sequence: CDR1 SEHNR, CDR2 FQNEAQ (reference sequence). As DNA, the CDR3 is TGTGCCAGCAGCATCCGCCGGACAGCAACTAATGAAAAACTGTTTTTT. This codes for CASSIRRTATNEKLFF.

J is TRBJ2-7 and V is TRBV21-1; the listed D gene, TRBD1, was not tested against the DNA. TRBV21-1 is described as a pseudogene. This CDR3 is 15 amino acids long. The chain's CDR3 is CASSRDRDSNYEQYF. The CDR3 coding sequence is TGTGCCAGCAGCAGAGACCGGGACAGTAACTACGAGCAGTACTTC.

This rearrangement joins TRBV11-2 to TRBJ2-2; 11 bases fit TRBD2. The germline V gene encodes CDR1 SGHAT and CDR2 FQNNGV. The CDR3 runs 16 residues. The ends lost 1 base at V and 4 bases at J; junction bases unmatched: 2. CDR3 region: CASSLGTSGFTGELFF. The DNA of the CDR3 is TGTGCCAGCAGCTTAGGGACTAGCGGGTTCACCGGGGAGCTGTTTTTT. Combining the CDR3 with reference TRBV11-2 and TRBJ2-2 gives the whole variable domain EAGVAQSPRYKIIEKRQSVAFWCNPISGHATLYWYQQILGQGPKLLIQFQNNGVVDDSQLPKDRFSAERLKGVDSTLKIQPAKLEDSAVYLCASSLGTSGFTGELFFGEGSRLTVL.

The V and J genes are TRBV6-6 and TRBJ2-1; D is perhaps TRBD1 or TRBD2 (5 bases each). V was clipped by 7 bases and J by 3 bases, with 16 bases between them. The V gene's germline CDR1 is MNHNY and CDR2 SVGAGI (reference sequence). There are 15 residues in the CDR3. The CDR3 sequence is CASIPSGTHYNEQFF. CDR3 DNA: TGTGCCAGCATCCCATCCGGGACCCACTACAATGAGCAGTTCTTC.

The CDR3 spells CTSSTDLAVLGRGFSGANVLTF. For the CDR3, the DNA is TGCACCAGCAGCACCGATCTCGCAGTATTGGGAAGGGGTTTCTCTGGGGCCAACGTCCTGACTTTC. The V call is TRBV1, the J call TRBJ2-6; TRBD1, the table's D call, was not compared with the DNA. TRBV1 is classified as a pseudogene. There are 22 residues in the CDR3.

The chain employs TRBV15 and TRBJ1-2, with 9 bases that match TRBD1. The V gene's germline CDR1 is LNHNV and CDR2 YYDKDF (reference sequence). V was pared by 2 bases and J by 0 bases, with 1 base of the junction left unmatched. The CDR3 length is 15 residues. The CDR3 here is CATSRNRGPNYGYTF. The CDR3 nucleotides are TGTGCCACCAGCAGAAACAGGGGGCCTAACTATGGCTACACCTTC. Complete variable domain (other parts from reference TRBV15 and TRBJ1-2): DAMVIQNPRYQVTQFGKPVTLSCSQTLNHNVMYWYQQKSSQAPKLLFHYYDKDFNNEADTPDNFQSRRPNTSFCFLDIRSPGLGDTAMYLCATSRNRGPNYGYTFGSGTRLTVV.

The chain has TRBV6-5 and TRBJ1-4; the D is unclear. Trimming took 0 bases from V and 5 from J, leaving 10 bases between them. Germline values: CDR1 MNHEY, CDR2 SVGAGI. This CDR3 is 15 amino acids long. For the CDR3, the DNA is TGTGCCAGCAGTTACTCGAGAAACGAGAATGAAAAACTGTTTTTT. Encoded protein: CASSYSRNENEKLFF.

The chain combines TRBV5-1 with TRBJ1-5; a possible D gene is TRBD1 (6 bases). The CDR3 totals 15 residues. Germline V gene data show CDR1 as SGHRS and CDR2 as YFSETQ. Trimming cost V 0 bases and J 1 base, with 8 bases left between them. The CDR3 region has the DNA TGCGCCAGCAGCTTGGAGGGGGGAAGCAATCAGCCCCAGCATTTT. Translating it yields CASSLEGGSNQPQHF.

V and J are TRBV5-1 and TRBJ2-5, with D possibly TRBD1 on 5 matching bases. Trimming left V 1 base short and J 5 bases short, with 6 bases between. CDR1 and CDR2 (germline): SGHRS, YFSETQ. The CDR3 sequence is 12 residues long. The CDR3 here is CASSLTGETQYF. CDR3 coding DNA: TGCGCCAGCAGCTTGACAGGCGAGACCCAGTACTTC.

The chain couples TRBV7-6 to TRBJ1-4, with a possible D match to TRBD1 (5 bases). The CDR3 has 15 amino acids. The V end was cut by 6 bases, the J end by 1 base, with 12 bases between. Germline V lookup: CDR1 SGHVS, CDR2 FNYEAQ. As DNA, the CDR3 is TGTGCCAGCAGTTCCGACGGGGGAACTAATGAAAAACTGTTTTTT. As protein: CASSSDGGTNEKLFF. Complete variable domain (other parts from reference TRBV7-6 and TRBJ1-4): GAGVSQSPRYKVTKRGQDVALRCDPISGHVSLYWYRQALGQGPEFLTYFNYEAQQDKSGLPNDRFSAERPEGSISTLTIQRTEQRDSAMYRCASSSDGGTNEKLFFGSGTQLSVL.

V gene TRBV28 combines with J gene TRBJ2-5; 13 bases align to TRBD2. Losses at the gene ends were 7 bases for V and 4 bases for J; bases not matched to a gene: 6. There are 15 residues in the CDR3. CDR1 and CDR2 (germline): MDHEN, SYDVKM. The CDR3 loop reads CASTTSGGAGETQYF. In nucleotides, the CDR3 is TGTGCCAGCACCACTAGCGGGGGGGCCGGAGAGACCCAGTACTTC.

The chain uses TRBV10-3 and TRBJ2-7; TRBD2 aligns across 9 bases. Losses at the gene ends were 6 bases for V and 0 bases for J; bases not matched to a gene: 3. The CDR3 spans 14 residues. CDR1 is ENHRY and CDR2 is SYGVKD in the germline V gene. CDR3 amino acids: CAIRGLALSYEQYF. DNA of the CDR3: TGTGCCATCAGGGGACTAGCCCTCTCCTACGAGCAGTACTTC.

This clone was seen just once. The V call is TRBV6-4, the J call TRBJ1-2, with 11 bases lining up with TRBD1. The V gene end was trimmed by 5 bases and the J gene end by 8 bases; junction bases not matched to a gene: 7. In germline, CDR1 is MRHNA, CDR2 SNTAGT. This CDR3 comprises 14 residues. CDR3 DNA: TGTGCCAGCAGTTCCGGGACAGGGGGTCTGGGCTACACCTTC. Its protein is CASSSGTGGLGYTF.

The V and J genes are TRBV14 and TRBJ2-7; 9 bases are shared with TRBD1. V shed 3 bases and J 3 bases; nucleotides not matched to a gene: 6. Germline-derived CDR1 and CDR2 are SGHDN and FVKESK. The CDR3 consists of 15 residues. DNA of the CDR3: TGTGCCAGCAGCCAGAGGACAGGGGTCGGCTACGAGCAGTACTTC. It is translated as CASSQRTGVGYEQYF.

The rearrangement links TRBV27 to TRBJ2-1, with D perhaps matching TRBD2 (5 bases). The CDR3 has 14 residues. V shed 2 bases and J shed 1 base, with 6 bases lying between them. Germline-derived CDR1 and CDR2 are MNHEY and SMNVEV (reference sequence). CDR3 nucleotide sequence: TGTGCCAGCAGTTTAGGGAGTTCCTACAATGAGCAGTTCTTC. Amino acid sequence: CASSLGSSYNEQFF.

The chain recombines TRBV5-4 with TRBJ2-1; D may be TRBD2 (6 bases). The CDR3 has 15 amino acids. Germline V lookup: CDR1 SGHNT, CDR2 YYREEE (reference sequence). Trimming took off 0 bases at V and 3 bases at J, with 10 bases between the two ends. The CDR3 DNA reads TGTGCCAGCAGCTTGGTGGGGGGTGGCTACAATGAGCAGTTCTTC. Its protein product is CASSLVGGGYNEQFF.

CDR3 sequence reads: CASSIWRISSYNEQFF. Written as DNA, the CDR3 is TGTGCCAGTAGTATTTGGAGGATAAGCTCCTACAATGAGCAGTTCTTC. The rearrangement uses TRBV19 and TRBJ2-1; a weak D match, TRBD2 (5 bases). This CDR3 comprises 16 residues. Per the germline V gene, CDR1 is LNHDA and CDR2 is SQIVND (reference sequence). V lost 3 bases, J lost 0 bases, and 12 bases lay in between.

The chain joins TRBV9 to TRBJ1-1; no definite D call. Per germline, CDR1 SGDLS and CDR2 YYNGEE. The CDR3 sequence is 12 residues long. V dropped 2 bases and J dropped 1 base, with 3 bases sitting between them. Here the CDR3 DNA reads TGTGCCAGCAGCGTCCAGAACACTGAAGCTTTCTTT. Its protein is CASSVQNTEAFF.